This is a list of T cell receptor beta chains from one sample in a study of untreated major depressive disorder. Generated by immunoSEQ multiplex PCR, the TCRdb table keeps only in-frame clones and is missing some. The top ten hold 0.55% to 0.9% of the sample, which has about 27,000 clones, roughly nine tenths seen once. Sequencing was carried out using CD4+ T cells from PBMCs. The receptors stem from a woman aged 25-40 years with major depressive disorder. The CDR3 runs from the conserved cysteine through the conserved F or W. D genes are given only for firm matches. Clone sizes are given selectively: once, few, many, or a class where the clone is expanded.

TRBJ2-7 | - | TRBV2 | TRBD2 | TGTGCCAGCAGTGACAGCACTAGCGGGAGTGGCTACGAGCAGTACTTC | CASSDSTSGSGYEQYF
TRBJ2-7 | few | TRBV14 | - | TGTGCCAGCAGCCGGACATCCTACGAGCAGTACTTC | CASSRTSYEQYF
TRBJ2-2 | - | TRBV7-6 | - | TGTGCCAGCAGCTTAAATTTCAGGGCAAAACATTTATCGAACACCGGGGAGCTGTTTTTT | CASSLNFRAKHLSNTGELFF
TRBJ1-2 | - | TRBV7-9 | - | TGTGCCAGCAGCTTAAGTCAGCTTAGTCTTGGCTACACCTTC | CASSLSQLSLGYTF
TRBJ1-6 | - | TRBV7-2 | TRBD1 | TGTGCCAGCAGCTTAGAGGCCCCCGCCAGGGGGTATTCACCCCTCCACTTT | CASSLEAPARGYSPLHF
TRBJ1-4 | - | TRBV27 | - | TGTGCCAGCAGCCCGGGGTCAGAAGTGGAAAAACTGTTTTTT | CASSPGSEVEKLFF
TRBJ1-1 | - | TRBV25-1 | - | TGTGCCAGCGTAAAGAACACTGAAGCTTTCTTT | CASVKNTEAFF
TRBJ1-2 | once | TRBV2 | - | TGTGCCAGCAGGGATGGGGGGCTTTGGGGCTACACCTTC | CASRDGGLWGYTF
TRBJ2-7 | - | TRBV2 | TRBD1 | TGTGCCAGCAGTTCCGGGACAGGGGAATACGAGCAGTACTTC | CASSSGTGEYEQYF
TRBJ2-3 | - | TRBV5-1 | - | TGCGCCAGCAGCTTTGGACACCCCTCCATAGATACGCAGTATTTT | CASSFGHPSIDTQYF
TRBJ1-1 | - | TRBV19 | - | TGTGCCAGTAGTATCCGAAGGAACACTGAAGCTTTCTTT | CASSIRRNTEAFF
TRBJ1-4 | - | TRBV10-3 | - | TGTGCCATCAGTGGACGGGACGCCGAAAAACTGTTTTTT | CAISGRDAEKLFF
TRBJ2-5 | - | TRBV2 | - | TGTGCCAGCAGGGACAACCAAGAGACCCAGTACTTC | CASRDNQETQYF
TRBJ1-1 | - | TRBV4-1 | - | TGCGCCAGCAGCCAAGTCCGGGCGAGGACGGGGGGTAGCACTGAAGCTTTCTTT | CASSQVRARTGGSTEAFF
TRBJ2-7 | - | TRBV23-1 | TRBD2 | TGCGCCAGCAGTCCTCCTCAGTCGGGGACTAGAAACGAGCAGTACTTC | CASSPPQSGTRNEQYF
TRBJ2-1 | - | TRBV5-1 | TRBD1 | TGCGCCAGCAGCTCGGGACAGGGACTGAATGAGCAGTTCTTC | CASSSGQGLNEQFF
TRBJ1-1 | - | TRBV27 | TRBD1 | TGTGCCAGCAGTTATAGGGGACAGACGAACACTGAAGCTTTCTTT | CASSYRGQTNTEAFF